Listed below are T cell receptor beta chains from one sample, sequenced in a study of T cells after yellow fever vaccination. TCRdb re-derived calls from the 5' RACE reads in MiXCR, one entry per CDR3 protein. The table records 300,000 or so distinct CDR3 sequences, almost 4% of them present only once. Material: PBMCs, obtained 5 days after the yellow fever booster vaccination. The receptors shown here come from a man aged 18 to 30 who received the YFV17D yellow fever vaccine. The CDR3 runs from the conserved cysteine through the conserved F or W. A D gene is named only where the DNA matches it firmly. Only some rows state a clone size, as once, few, many or a class for expanded clones.

j_call clone_size v_call d_call cdr3_nt cdr3_aa
TRBJ1-1 many TRBV7-9 - TGTGCCAGCAGCCTACACAGTGGATTGAACACTGAAGCTTTCTTT CASSLHSGLNTEAFF
TRBJ2-3 many TRBV7-2 - TGTGCCAGCAGCTTAGAGCAGTATTTT CASSLEQYF
TRBJ2-7 many TRBV11-2 TRBD1 TGTGCCAGCAGGATGCCCGGGACAGGCGCATACGAGCAGTACTTC CASRMPGTGAYEQYF
TRBJ2-5 - TRBV27 - TGTGCCAGCAGTGGGCTGGCGGGCGGGGCGGGGACCCAGTACTTC CASSGLAGGAGTQYF
TRBJ2-2 - TRBV10-2 TRBD2 TGCGCCAGCAGGATGACTAGCGGGGGTTATAACACCGGGGAGCTGTTTTTT CASRMTSGGYNTGELFF
TRBJ1-3 - TRBV12-3/TRBV12-4 - TGTGCCAGCAACCAGGGTGGAAACACCATATATTTT CASNQGGNTIYF
TRBJ1-6 many TRBV5-1 - TGCGCCAGCAGCTCAGCGGTAGGGAACCTCTATAATTCACCCCTCCACTTT CASSSAVGNLYNSPLHF
TRBJ1-1 few TRBV9 - TGTGCCAGCAGCCCACAACCTGGGGGGGGGCACACTGAAGCTTTCTTT CASSPQPGGGHTEAFF
TRBJ2-2 many TRBV15 TRBD2 TGTGCCACCAGCAGAGATAAGACTAGCGGGGACACCGGGGAGCTGTTTTTT CATSRDKTSGDTGELFF
TRBJ1-3 few TRBV5-1 TRBD1 TGCGCCAGCAGCTTGTCCGGGACAGGTGGCAACACCATATATTTT CASSLSGTGGNTIYF
TRBJ2-2 many TRBV4-2 TRBD2 TGTGCCAGCAGCCAGAGGGTTGTGGGGGGGGCGAACACCGGGGAGCTGTTTTTT CASSQRVVGGANTGELFF